A single sample gave rise to the 16 T cell receptor beta chains below, sequenced in a study of blood T cell repertoires in COVID-19. TCRdb's copy holds only in-frame clones and misses some; the assay was immunoSEQ multiplex PCR. The table has just under 65,000 clones, over 60% seen once. Sequenced material: peripheral blood. The receptor source for this set is a human donor in a cohort sampled during active COVID-19.

The chain recombines TRBV7-9 with TRBJ2-3, with TRBD1 matching 10 bases. The CDR3 length is 14 residues. Trimming cost V 4 bases and J 4 bases; bases outside gene matches: 2. CDR1 and CDR2 (germline): SEHNR, FQNEAQ (reference sequence). The CDR3 region is CASSWDRGADTQYF. The CDR3 DNA reads TGTGCCAGCAGCTGGGACAGGGGCGCAGATACGCAGTATTTT.

This chain uses TRBV30 with TRBJ1-4; D is unclear. Germline loops: CDR1 GTSNPN, CDR2 SVGIG (reference sequence). This CDR3 spans 14 amino acids. V was pared by 0 bases and J by 6 bases, with 11 bases between. CDR3 loop: CAWSVWIGDEKLFF. DNA for the CDR3: TGTGCCTGGAGTGTATGGATCGGGGATGAAAAACTGTTTTTT.

This clone was seen more than once but under ten times. The V call is TRBV4-2, the J call TRBJ2-1, with D uncertain. The V end was cut by 1 base, the J end by 6 bases, with 7 bases between. Germline CDR1 reads LGHNA; CDR2 reads YNFKEQ. The CDR3 is 13 residues long. CDR3 coding DNA: TGTGCCAGCAGCCAAGGTCCGTCCAATGAGCAGTTCTTC. As protein: CASSQGPSNEQFF.

The chain couples TRBV6-5 to TRBJ1-4; 7 bases are shared with TRBD1. CDR1 is MNHEY and CDR2 is SVGAGI in the germline V gene. The CDR3 is 15 residues long. V shed 4 bases, J shed 8 bases, and the junction held 10 bases outside the gene matches. The CDR3 DNA follows: TGTGCCAGCAGTTTCGACCAGGGGGAAGGGGAAAAACTGTTTTTT. Protein product: CASSFDQGEGEKLFF.

There are a few counts of this clone. The chain joins TRBV7-3 to TRBJ2-5; no definite D call. This CDR3 has 15 residues. CDR1 is SGHTA and CDR2 is FQGTGA in the germline V gene. The V gene lost 5 bases and the J gene lost 5 bases, with 18 bases spanning the gap. CDR3 sequence: CASSTVSRPLETQYF. The DNA of the CDR3 is TGTGCCAGCAGCACCGTTAGCCGGCCTCTGGAGACCCAGTACTTC.

This clone was detected a few times. This chain uses TRBV10-1 with TRBJ2-7, with a tentative D call TRBD2 (6 bases). The CDR3 totals 14 residues. Germline V CDR1 and CDR2: WNHNN, SYGVQD (reference sequence). Trimming stripped 4 bases from V and 3 bases from J, with 13 bases between. The chain's CDR3 is CASSVVGGSYEQYF. In DNA, the CDR3 is TGCGCCAGCAGTGTAGTCGGAGGGAGCTACGAGCAGTACTTC.

This chain uses TRBV3-1 (or the pseudogene TRBV3-2) with TRBJ2-5, with 10 bases fitting TRBD2. CDR3 length: 16 residues. Looked up from germline, CDR1 is LGHDT and CDR2 is YNNKEL (reference sequence). The trim removed 2 bases at V and 5 bases at J, leaving 8 bases unmatched. DNA of the CDR3: TGTGCCAGCAGCCAATCTCCAGCGGGGGGGCCTGAGACCCAGTACTTC. It encodes CASSQSPAGGPETQYF.

This sequence joins TRBV6-1 and TRBJ2-1; 8 nucleotides align to TRBD1. CDR3 size: 14 residues. The germline gives CDR1 MNHNS, CDR2 SASEGT. The junction had 5 bases not matched to a gene; V was cut back by 3 bases and J by 7 bases. In DNA, the CDR3 is TGTGCCAGCAGTGATTTAAACAGGGGGAATGAGCAGTTCTTC. This codes for CASSDLNRGNEQFF.

For the CDR3, the DNA is TGTGCCAGCAGCCTTCTCTCAGCGGGGGGGGTCACAGATACGCAGTATTTT. Amino acid sequence: CASSLLSAGGVTDTQYF. The chain uses TRBV7-8 and TRBJ2-3, with 10 nucleotides matching TRBD2. Germline loops: CDR1 SGHVS, CDR2 FQNEAQ. The CDR3 has 17 amino acids. V lost 5 bases to trimming and J lost 2 bases; unmatched junction nucleotides: 10.

This clone showed up just once. The gene calls are TRBV12-2 and TRBJ2-3; the DNA was not used to check the table's D call, TRBD2. TRBV12-2 is shown as a pseudogene. There are 12 residues in the CDR3. The DNA of the CDR3 is TGTGCAAGTCGCGCACACACGGGGGCGCAGTATTTT. Translation gives CASRAHTGAQYF.

This chain joins TRBV18 and TRBJ1-5; possibly TRBD1 for D (5 bases). The germline V gene has CDR1 KGHSH and CDR2 LQKENI. Between the trimmed V and J ends, which lost 5 bases and 0 bases, there was a span of 8 bases. The CDR3 is 14 amino acids. CDR3 in DNA: TGTGCCAGCTCAAAAGACAGTAGCAATCAGCCCCAGCATTTT. Its translation is CASSKDSSNQPQHF.

The chain employs TRBV27 and TRBJ2-3; TRBD2 agrees at 7 bases. After removal of 2 bases from V and 5 bases from J, the junction contained 13 bases not matched to a gene. This CDR3 is 17 amino acids long. Germline V lookup: CDR1 MNHEY, CDR2 SMNVEV (reference sequence). The CDR3 DNA follows: TGTGCCAGCAGTTTAATCGCCGCGGGGGAAATGGGAGATACGCAGTATTTT. This gives the protein CASSLIAAGEMGDTQYF.

This clone was detected once. This rearrangement joins TRBV28 to TRBJ1-2; 10 bases align to TRBD1. The CDR3 covers 15 residues. CDR1 and CDR2 (germline): MDHEN, SYDVKM. Losses at the gene ends were 5 bases for V and 3 bases for J; bases not matched to a gene: 6. The chain's CDR3 is CASSLRTGGDYGYTF. The CDR3 nucleotides read TGTGCCAGCAGTCTTCGGACAGGGGGAGACTATGGCTACACCTTC.

The chain recombines TRBV19 with TRBJ2-5; TRBD1 matches at 9 bases. This CDR3 contains 16 residues. Germline CDR1 LNHDA, CDR2 SQIVND (reference sequence). V dropped 4 bases and J dropped 2; count of bases not matched to a gene: 8. As DNA, the CDR3 is TGTGCCAGTAGTACCGGACAGGGGTCTTTACAAGAGACCCAGTACTTC. Translating it yields CASSTGQGSLQETQYF.

The chain has TRBV3-1 (or the pseudogene TRBV3-2) and TRBJ2-2; 8 bases map to TRBD2. The germline gives CDR1 LGHDT, CDR2 YNNKEL (reference sequence). V shed 4 bases, J shed 0 bases, and the junction held 7 bases outside the gene matches. This CDR3 has 17 residues. The CDR3 DNA reads TGTGCCAGCAGCCGACGGTCGGGGGGGGCGAACACCGGGGAGCTGTTTTTT. Translated, it gives CASSRRSGGANTGELFF.

The gene calls are TRBV7-3 and TRBJ2-1; 10 bases map to TRBD2. Germline V CDR1 and CDR2: SGHTA, FQGTGA. J gave up 0 bases and V 5 bases, and 13 bases lay outside the gene matches. The CDR3 is 19 residues long. The CDR3 nucleotides read TGTGCCAGCAGCCACATAGCGGGGGGCCCCTCGAGCTCCTACAATGAGCAGTTCTTC. Its translation: CASSHIAGGPSSSYNEQFF.